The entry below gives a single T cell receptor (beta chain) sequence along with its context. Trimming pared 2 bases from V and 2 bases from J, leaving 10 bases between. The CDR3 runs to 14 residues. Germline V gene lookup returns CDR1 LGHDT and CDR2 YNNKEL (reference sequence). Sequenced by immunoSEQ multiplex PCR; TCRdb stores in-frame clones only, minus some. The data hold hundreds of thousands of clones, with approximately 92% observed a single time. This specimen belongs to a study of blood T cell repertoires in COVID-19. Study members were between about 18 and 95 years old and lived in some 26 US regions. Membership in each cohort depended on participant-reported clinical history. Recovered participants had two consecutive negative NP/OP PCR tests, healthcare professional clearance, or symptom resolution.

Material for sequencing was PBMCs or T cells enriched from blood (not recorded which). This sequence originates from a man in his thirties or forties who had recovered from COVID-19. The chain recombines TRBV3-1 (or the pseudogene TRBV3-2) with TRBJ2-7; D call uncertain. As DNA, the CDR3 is TGTGCCAGCAGCCAATCAATGACAACCTACGAGCAGTACTTC. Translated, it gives CASSQSMTTYEQYF.